One and the same sample provided the 18 T cell receptor beta chains below, sequenced in a study of T-cell memory formation after mild COVID-19. TCRdb independently ran MiXCR on the 5' RACE reads; one entry per CDR3 protein. The data contain hundreds of thousands of distinct CDR3 sequences, roughly 18% of them seen just once; the ten biggest clones take up 12%. The sequencing sample was made of PBMCs or a T cell subset sorted from them (not recorded which). The receptors derive from an adult woman who had mild COVID-19 (a few samples of this study predate the infection). Cell type and time point are not known.

With respect to this clonotype: One end of the junction does not line up with germline, which may come from a read error. The chain carries TRBV4-3 and TRBJ2-7, with 8 positions matching TRBD2. This CDR3 region has 16 residues. From germline, CDR1 is LGHNA and CDR2 YSLEER. The CDR3 sequence is CARSQGGLAGFYEQYF. CDR3 bases: TGCGCCAGAAGCCAAGGGGGGCTAGCGGGTTTCTACGAGCAGTACTTC.

This clonotype was recorded many times. In DNA, the CDR3 is TGTGCCAGCAGTCTGGCGACTAGCACAGATACGCAGTATTTT. This translates into CASSLATSTDTQYF. The chain couples TRBV2 to TRBJ2-3, with D unclear. CDR3 length equals 14 residues. Germline CDR1 and CDR2: SNHLY and FYNNEI. Trimming removed 5 bases from V and 0 bases from J, with 9 bases in between.

The gene calls are TRBV11-2 and TRBJ1-1, with 7 bases aligning to TRBD1. Germline V gene lookup returns CDR1 SGHAT and CDR2 FQNNGV. This CDR3 is built from 15 residues. Trimming at V came to 7 bases and at J to 0 bases, leaving 8 bases not matched to a gene. CDR3 nucleotides: TGTGCCAGCACCCGGGAGGGACAGCTGAACACTGAAGCTTTCTTT. Its protein product is CASTREGQLNTEAFF.

This clonotype was detected only a few times. J is TRBJ2-2 and V is TRBV6-5; 8 bases line up with TRBD1. Germline V lookup: CDR1 MNHEY, CDR2 SVGAGI. The junction had 9 bases not matched to a gene; V was cut back by 2 bases and J by 7 bases. The CDR3 is 16 amino acids. The CDR3 loop is CASSYTLTGEVGELFF. CDR3 DNA: TGTGCCAGCAGTTACACGTTGACAGGGGAGGTCGGGGAGCTGTTTTTT.

This clonotype turned up a few times. The rearrangement uses TRBV7-9 and TRBJ2-7; TRBD1 might be the D (6 bases). The germline V and J ends were trimmed by 10 bases and 10 bases, with 11 bases remaining between them. Germline V gives CDR1 SEHNR, CDR2 FQNEAQ (reference sequence). The CDR3 runs to 9 residues. CDR3 in amino acids: CATNRDQYF. The CDR3 DNA is TGTGCCACGAACAGGGACCAGTACTTC.

This chain joins TRBV12-3 or TRBV12-4 and TRBJ2-5, with a weak D call TRBD2 (7 bases). V was trimmed by 6 bases and J by 4 bases, leaving 21 bases between them. The CDR3 totals 16 residues. This CDR3 reads CASSRVGGAGGETQYF. CDR3 in DNA: TGTGCCAGCAGCCGCGTAGGGGGGGCGGGTGGAGAGACCCAGTACTTC.

This clonotype was seen only a few times. The chain has TRBV7-9 and TRBJ1-5; possible D gene TRBD1, 5 bases. Germline V gene lookup returns CDR1 SEHNR and CDR2 FQNEAQ (reference sequence). This CDR3 is 14 amino acids long. The V end was cut by 5 bases, the J end by 5 bases, with 13 bases between. The chain's CDR3 is CASSVPRGDQPQHF. The CDR3 DNA reads as TGTGCCAGCAGCGTCCCTCGGGGGGATCAGCCCCAGCATTTT.

V and J are TRBV6-1 and TRBJ2-1, with 8 bases that match TRBD1. This CDR3 comprises 14 residues. Trimming at V came to 6 bases and at J to 10 bases, leaving 11 bases not matched to a gene. Germline V gene lookup returns CDR1 MNHNS and CDR2 SASEGT. In DNA form, the CDR3 reads TGTGCCAGCAGCCCAGAAATCAGGGGGCACGAGCAGTTCTTC. Amino acids: CASSPEIRGHEQFF.

This clonotype was recorded a few times. The chain employs TRBV6-5 and TRBJ1-6; D is undetermined. CDR3 length: 13 residues. V lost 2 bases, J lost 9 bases, and 8 bases lay in between. From germline, CDR1 is MNHEY and CDR2 SVGAGI. The CDR3 reads CASSYGSGSPLHF. Here the CDR3 DNA reads TGTGCCAGCAGTTACGGTTCGGGTTCACCCCTCCACTTT.

This clonotype was picked up a small number of times. V and J are TRBV10-2 and TRBJ1-1; TRBD1 might be the D (6 bases). The germline V gene has CDR1 WSHSY and CDR2 SAAADI. The CDR3 length is 15 residues. V was shortened by 3 bases and J by 1 base, with 12 bases between the two germline ends. CDR3 bases: TGCGCCAGCAGTGAACAGGGTTTGGGGAACACTGAAGCTTTCTTT. Translated: CASSEQGLGNTEAFF.

The rearrangement joins TRBV6-2 or TRBV6-3 to TRBJ2-4; D unclear. Germline loops: CDR1 MNHEY, CDR2 SVGEGT. Trimming cost V 0 bases and J 13 bases, with 10 bases left between them. This CDR3 is 12 amino acids long. The CDR3 sequence is CASSYSGVVQYF. As DNA, the CDR3 is TGTGCCAGCAGTTACTCTGGTGTCGTCCAGTACTTC.

This sequence joins TRBV5-1 and TRBJ2-1; 13 bases match TRBD2. The length of the CDR3 is 15 residues. The ends lost 5 bases at V and 6 bases at J; junction bases unmatched: 5. Germline assignment: CDR1 SGHRS and CDR2 YFSETQ. The CDR3 protein is CASRTGTSGANEQFF. The CDR3 DNA sequence: TGCGCCAGCAGGACAGGGACTAGCGGGGCCAATGAGCAGTTCTTC. The variable domain in full, with the rest retrieved from reference TRBV5-1 and TRBJ2-1, is KAGVTQTPRYLIKTRGQQVTLSCSPISGHRSVSWYQQTPGQGLQFLFEYFSETQRNKGNFPGRFSGRQFSNSRSEMNVSTLELGDSALYLCASRTGTSGANEQFFGPGTRLTVL.

This clonotype was detected only a few times. V is TRBV12-3 or TRBV12-4 and J is TRBJ2-1, with 12 bases fitting TRBD2. The CDR3 sequence is 17 residues long. Trimming took 6 bases from V and 9 from J; bases not matched to a gene: 15. The CDR3 region is CASSTGTSGLSRCEQFF. In DNA, the CDR3 is TGTGCCAGCAGCACCGGGACTAGCGGGCTAAGTCGGTGTGAGCAGTTCTTC.

In its sample, this clonotype was seen a few times. The chain is built from TRBV20-1 and TRBJ2-3; TRBD2 agrees at 8 bases. The length of the CDR3 is 14 residues. The germline V gene encodes CDR1 DFQATT and CDR2 SNEGSKA (reference sequence). V trimming: 6 bases; J trimming: 5 bases; junction bases outside the gene matches: 10. The CDR3 protein is CSAPGGAGRDTQYF. The DNA for the CDR3 is TGCAGTGCCCCCGGGGGGGCAGGACGAGATACGCAGTATTTT.

The CDR3 nucleotides are TGTGCCAGCAGTTACCGTGGTCCGGGGCAAATCCCTTACAATGAGCAGTTCTTC. The encoded protein is CASSYRGPGQIPYNEQFF. The V call is TRBV6-6, the J call TRBJ2-1; D tentatively fits TRBD1 or TRBD2 (5 bases each). Germline CDR1 and CDR2: MNHNY and SVGAGI (reference sequence). This CDR3 spans 18 amino acids. V was shortened by 2 bases and J by 4 bases, with 21 bases between the two germline ends.

Only a few counts were recorded for this clonotype. This rearrangement joins TRBV5-6 to TRBJ1-2; D may be TRBD1 (5 bases). This CDR3 has 15 residues. V gave up 5 bases and J gave up 4 bases, with 18 bases separating them. The germline V gene encodes CDR1 SGHDT and CDR2 YYEEEE. CDR3: CASRTWGRAPYGYTF. The DNA of the CDR3 is TGTGCCAGCAGGACCTGGGGCAGGGCCCCCTATGGCTACACCTTC. The variable domain in full, with the rest retrieved from reference TRBV5-6 and TRBJ1-2, is DAGVTQSPTHLIKTRGQQVTLRCSPKSGHDTVSWYQQALGQGPQFIFQYYEEEERQRGNFPDRFSGHQFPNYSSELNVNALLLGDSALYLCASRTWGRAPYGYTFGSGTRLTVV.

This clonotype was observed a few times. The chain uses TRBV6-5 and TRBJ1-2, with 9 bases identical to TRBD1. This CDR3 is built from 15 residues. Trimming cost V 0 bases and J 6 bases; bases outside gene matches: 5. The germline V gene has CDR1 MNHEY and CDR2 SVGAGI. The CDR3 DNA is TGTGCCAGCAGTTACTCGGGGACAGGGAAAAATGGCTACACCTTC. Its translation is CASSYSGTGKNGYTF.

V is TRBV29-1 and J is TRBJ2-7; 8 bases line up with TRBD1. V shed 6 bases and J 0 bases; nucleotides not matched to a gene: 10. CDR3 length: 15 amino acids. The germline CDR1 and CDR2 sequences are SQVTM and ANQGSEA. CDR3 bases: TGCAGCGTCCGAAAGGACAGGGCCCTCTCCTACGAGCAGTACTTC. It yields the protein CSVRKDRALSYEQYF.